This T cell receptor beta chain comes out of a study of CD8 T cells in ankylosing spondylitis. The table lists this clonotype with many counts. Via MiXCR, TCRdb re-called the 5' RACE reads, giving one row per CDR3 protein. The table includes 150,000 to 200,000 distinct CDR3 sequences, approximately 10% detected once. CDR1 and CDR2 (germline): SQVTM, ANQGSEA. The CDR3 covers 15 residues. V shed 5 bases, J shed 4 bases, and the junction held 5 bases outside the gene matches. The rearrangement joins TRBV29-1 to TRBJ2-2; TRBD2 agrees at 12 bases. Specimen: blood, either unsorted or a sorted T cell fraction (not recorded which). The clonotype comes from a male donor with ankylosing spondylitis or in good health (not recorded which). The CDR3 loop reads CSVTTSGGGTGELFF. The CDR3 nucleotides are TGCAGCGTTACGACTAGCGGGGGAGGCACCGGGGAGCTGTTTTTT.